Below, 32 T cell receptor beta chains from the same sample are listed, as sequenced in a study of blood T cell repertoires in COVID-19. Repertoires were generated with immunoSEQ multiplex PCR, while TCRdb's copy carries only in-frame clones and drops some. The sample lists around 310,000 clones; 89% were seen once. Sequenced: peripheral blood. These receptors all stem from a woman aged 55 to 70 with acute or convalescent COVID-19.

The chain carries TRBV28 and TRBJ1-4; D gene unclear. The CDR3 is 15 amino acids. Trimming took off 6 bases at V and 6 bases at J, with 17 bases between the two ends. Germline CDR1 is MDHEN and CDR2 is SYDVKM. The CDR3 region is CASSQSGNEDEKLFF. CDR3 nucleotides: TGTGCCAGCAGCCAATCGGGGAATGAGGATGAAAAACTGTTTTTT.

The genes are TRBV27 and TRBJ1-2, with 7 bases matching TRBD1. This CDR3 comprises 15 residues. Per the germline V gene, CDR1 is MNHEY and CDR2 is SMNVEV (reference sequence). The V segment lost 2 bases and the J segment 4 bases; nucleotides outside the gene matches: 7. Here the CDR3 DNA reads TGTGCCAGCAGTTTAATTGGACAGGCTAGCTATGGCTACACCTTC. Its protein product is CASSLIGQASYGYTF.

V gene TRBV15 combines with J gene TRBJ2-2, with D tentatively TRBD2 (7 bases). V lost 1 base, J lost 5 bases, and 11 bases lay in between. Germline V gives CDR1 LNHNV, CDR2 YYDKDF (reference sequence). This CDR3 has 15 amino acids. The CDR3 spells CATSRVGGRTGELFF. CDR3 nucleotide sequence: TGTGCCACCAGCAGAGTGGGGGGGCGGACCGGGGAGCTGTTTTTT. Variable domain in full (rest from reference TRBV15 and TRBJ2-2): DAMVIQNPRYQVTQFGKPVTLSCSQTLNHNVMYWYQQKSSQAPKLLFHYYDKDFNNEADTPDNFQSRRPNTSFCFLDIRSPGLGDTAMYLCATSRVGGRTGELFFGEGSRLTVL.

DNA for the CDR3: TGTGCCAGCAGCTTATTCTTGGGACACTTCCAAGAGACCCAGTACTTC. It is translated as CASSLFLGHFQETQYF. This chain connects TRBV7-9 to TRBJ2-5; D might be TRBD1 (6 bases). The germline V and J ends were trimmed by 2 bases and 1 base, with 14 bases remaining between them. The germline V gene has CDR1 SEHNR and CDR2 FQNEAQ (reference sequence). The length of the CDR3 is 16 residues.

The chain uses TRBV29-1 and TRBJ2-3; D perhaps matches TRBD2 (6 bases). This CDR3 region has 13 residues. Trimming shortened V by 6 bases and J by 2 bases, and 12 bases separated the two germline ends. In germline, CDR1 is SQVTM, CDR2 ANQGSEA. The CDR3 spells CSVTRGSTDTQYF. CDR3 coding DNA: TGCAGCGTGACCCGGGGGTCCACAGATACGCAGTATTTT.

CDR3 in amino acids: CASSGEYEQYF. CDR3 bases: TGCGCCAGCAGCGGGGAGTACGAGCAGTACTTC. This chain links TRBV5-1 with TRBJ2-7, with TRBD2 as a possible D gene (5 bases). The length of the CDR3 is 11 residues. Trimming cost V 4 bases and J 4 bases, with 6 bases left between them. Germline CDR1 SGHRS, CDR2 YFSETQ.

This chain links TRBV19 with TRBJ2-4; D remains unclear. Trimming removed 1 base from V and 0 bases from J, with 7 bases in between. The length of the CDR3 is 15 residues. The germline V gene has CDR1 LNHDA and CDR2 SQIVND (reference sequence). CDR3 nucleotides: TGTGCCAGTAGTATAGGAGAACTAGCCAAAAACATTCAGTACTTC. This sequence encodes CASSIGELAKNIQYF.

The genes are TRBV6-5 and TRBJ1-2, with 7 bases that match TRBD1. V was pared by 3 bases and J by 7 bases, with 11 bases of the junction left unmatched. CDR3 length: 15 residues. Germline V gene lookup returns CDR1 MNHEY and CDR2 SVGAGI. The CDR3 loop is CASSYHPQTGFGYTF. In nucleotides, the CDR3 is TGTGCCAGCAGTTATCATCCCCAGACAGGGTTTGGCTACACCTTC.

The chain has TRBV6-2 or TRBV6-3 and TRBJ2-6; 8 bases are shared with TRBD2. In germline, CDR1 is MNHEY, CDR2 SVGEGT. After removal of 0 bases from V and 2 bases from J, the junction contained 3 bases not matched to a gene. The CDR3 loop spans 17 amino acids. The chain's CDR3 is CASSYSTSAPGANVLTF. The CDR3 DNA sequence: TGTGCCAGCAGTTACTCGACTAGCGCCCCTGGGGCCAACGTCCTGACTTTC.

The chain uses TRBV11-3 and TRBJ1-6; D not resolved. The CDR3 runs 15 residues. Germline CDR1 and CDR2: SGHNT and YENEEA. Trimming pared 5 bases from V and 0 bases from J, leaving 8 bases between. CDR3 sequence: CASSDGSSYNSPLHF. The CDR3 bases are TGTGCCAGCAGCGACGGGAGCTCCTATAATTCACCCCTCCACTTT.

The V and J genes are TRBV7-2 and TRBJ1-1; 9 bases are a match to TRBD1. The CDR3 loop spans 14 amino acids. V was clipped by 6 bases and J by 2 bases; unmatched bases: 4. CDR1 is SGHTA, CDR2 FQGNSA, per germline. CDR3 sequence (DNA): TGTGCCAGCAGAGTGGGACAGGGAAACACTGAAGCTTTCTTT. The encoded protein is CASRVGQGNTEAFF. The full variable domain, in which reference TRBV7-2 and TRBJ1-1 provide the parts outside the CDR3, is GAGVSQSPSNKVTEKGKDVELRCDPISGHTALYWYRQSLGQGLEFLIYFQGNSAPDKSGLPSDRFSAERTGGSVSTLTIQRTQQEDSAVYLCASRVGQGNTEAFFGQGTRLTVV.

The gene calls are TRBV7-8 and TRBJ2-1, with 10 bases aligning to TRBD2. CDR3 length: 17 amino acids. With V trimmed by 6 bases and J by 6 bases, 14 bases remained unmatched. Germline V lookup: CDR1 SGHVS, CDR2 FQNEAQ. CDR3 DNA sequence: TGTGCCAGCAGTCTAGGGCAGCGGGGGGGCGAGGGCAATGAGCAGTTCTTC. Encoded protein: CASSLGQRGGEGNEQFF. The full variable domain, with the rest looked up from reference TRBV7-8 and TRBJ2-1, is GAGVSQSPRYKVAKRGQDVALRCDPISGHVSLFWYQQALGQGPEFLTYFQNEAQLDKSGLPSDRFFAERPEGSVSTLKIQRTQQEDSAVYLCASSLGQRGGEGNEQFFGPGTRLTVL.

The chain uses TRBV25-1 and TRBJ2-7; the D gene is possibly TRBD2 (6 bases). The germline V gene encodes CDR1 MGHDK and CDR2 SYGVNS. The V gene lost 9 bases and the J gene lost 7 bases, with 28 bases spanning the gap. This CDR3 region has 16 residues. CDR3 residues: CARGFPAGAYRGEQYF. The CDR3 DNA sequence: TGTGCCAGGGGCTTTCCAGCCGGGGCCTATCGGGGGGAGCAGTACTTC.

This chain connects TRBV10-3 to TRBJ2-7; 8 bases map to TRBD2. V was clipped by 2 bases and J by 5 bases; unmatched bases: 23. Germline CDR1 and CDR2: ENHRY and SYGVKD. The CDR3 runs to 20 residues. This CDR3 reads CAISEDGQFSTQREFHEQYF. CDR3 bases: TGTGCCATCAGTGAGGATGGGCAGTTCTCGACTCAGCGGGAGTTTCACGAGCAGTACTTC.

The chain employs TRBV28 and TRBJ1-1, with 8 nucleotides matching TRBD1. Looked up from germline, CDR1 is MDHEN and CDR2 is SYDVKM. The CDR3 extends over 18 amino acids. After removal of 7 bases from V and 4 bases from J, the junction contained 20 bases not matched to a gene. CDR3 nucleotides: TGTGCCAGCACAAAGGGGAGGACAGGGCGGGCTTGGAGCACTGAAGCTTTCTTT. This codes for CASTKGRTGRAWSTEAFF.

The CDR3 is CASSQGATSGSRDTQYF. For the CDR3, the DNA is TGTGCCAGCAGCCAAGGGGCCACTAGCGGGAGTAGAGATACGCAGTATTTT. J is TRBJ2-3 and V is TRBV4-2; 11 bases line up with TRBD2. Trimming took 1 base from V and 5 from J; bases not matched to a gene: 8. From germline, CDR1 is LGHNA and CDR2 YNFKEQ. The length of the CDR3 is 17 residues.

The chain carries TRBV10-3 and TRBJ1-2, with D perhaps matching TRBD1 (6 bases). The ends were cut back, 8 bases at V and 8 bases at J, with 15 bases in the middle. The CDR3 is 12 amino acids. Germline lookup yields CDR1 ENHRY and CDR2 SYGVKD. This chain's CDR3 is CAIGRDNWGYTF. CDR3 nucleotides: TGTGCCATCGGCCGGGACAATTGGGGCTACACCTTC.

This rearrangement joins TRBV5-1 to TRBJ2-1, with TRBD2 matching 11 bases. The CDR3 totals 16 residues. Germline loops: CDR1 SGHRS, CDR2 YFSETQ. With V trimmed by 0 bases and J by 6 bases, 5 bases remained unmatched. In nucleotides, the CDR3 is TGCGCCAGCAGCTTGGCATCTAGCGGGGGGCGCAATGAGCAGTTCTTC. Protein product: CASSLASSGGRNEQFF.

The V gene is TRBV7-9, the J gene TRBJ1-5; TRBD1 agrees at 8 bases. Germline V gene lookup returns CDR1 SEHNR and CDR2 FQNEAQ (reference sequence). Trimming removed 5 bases from V and 4 bases from J; junction bases left unmatched: 7. The length of the CDR3 is 15 residues. CDR3 sequence reads: CASSRTGRGNQPQHF. The CDR3 DNA sequence: TGTGCCAGCAGCCGGACAGGGAGAGGAAATCAGCCCCAGCATTTT. Based on the CDR3 plus reference TRBV7-9 and TRBJ1-5, the full variable domain is DTGVSQNPRHKITKRGQNVTFRCDPISEHNRLYWYRQTLGQGPEFLTYFQNEAQLEKSRLLSDRFSAERPKGSFSTLEIQRTEQGDSAMYLCASSRTGRGNQPQHFGDGTRLSIL.

The J gene is TRBJ1-2, the V gene TRBV4-1; D may be TRBD1 (6 bases). There are 13 residues in the CDR3. The germline V and J ends were trimmed by 1 base and 8 bases, with 11 bases remaining between them. Germline CDR1 reads MGHRA; CDR2 reads YSYEKL. The CDR3 here is CASSQVAGEGYTF. The DNA for the CDR3 is TGCGCCAGCAGCCAAGTTGCAGGGGAAGGCTACACCTTC.

CDR3 coding DNA: TGTGCCAGCAGTTTAGGGTGGAGTAGGACTGAAGCTTTCTTT. Its protein product is CASSLGWSRTEAFF. The chain uses TRBV28 and TRBJ1-1; no clear D. This CDR3 comprises 14 residues. V lost 2 bases, J lost 5 bases, and 12 bases lay in between. Germline V gene data show CDR1 as MDHEN and CDR2 as SYDVKM.

The chain employs TRBV28 and TRBJ1-4; a weak D match, TRBD1 (5 bases). This CDR3 is 13 amino acids long. CDR1 MDHEN and CDR2 SYDVKM come from the germline V gene. The V end was cut by 6 bases, the J end by 16 bases, with 21 bases between. The CDR3 sequence is CASSRRPDQRGFF. The CDR3 DNA follows: TGTGCCAGCAGCCGCCGACCCGATCAAAGGGGGTTTTTT. The variable domain in full, with the rest retrieved from reference TRBV28 and TRBJ1-4, is DVKVTQSSRYLVKRTGEKVFLECVQDMDHENMFWYRQDPGLGLRLIYFSYDVKMKEKGDIPEGYSVSREKKERFSLILESASTNQTSMYLCASSRRPDQRGFFGSGTQLSVL.

A single count supports this clone. The V and J genes are TRBV4-2 and TRBJ2-5, with 16 bases matching TRBD2. This CDR3 is built from 22 residues. Germline CDR1 LGHNA, CDR2 YNFKEQ. Losses at the gene ends were 2 bases for V and 4 bases for J; bases not matched to a gene: 19. CDR3 nucleotides: TGTGCCAGCAGCCAACTTCGCTCCCCGATGGGACTAGCGGGAGGGCCCGGAGAGACCCAGTACTTC. Protein sequence: CASSQLRSPMGLAGGPGETQYF.

The V call is TRBV5-1, the J call TRBJ2-5; the match to TRBD2 covers 7 bases. Germline lookup yields CDR1 SGHRS and CDR2 YFSETQ. The CDR3 contains 14 residues. V trimming: 0 bases; J trimming: 2 bases; junction bases outside the gene matches: 1. The DNA for the CDR3 is TGCGCCAGCAGCTTGGCGGGACTACAAGAGACCCAGTACTTC. Translating it yields CASSLAGLQETQYF.

The chain is built from TRBV19 and TRBJ1-3, with TRBD1 as a possible D gene (5 bases). Trimming shortened V by 4 bases and J by 0 bases, and 10 bases separated the two germline ends. Germline CDR1 and CDR2: LNHDA and SQIVND (reference sequence). The CDR3 totals 15 residues. CDR3 nucleotide sequence: TGTGCCAGTAGTAAAGTCGGGGGCTCTGGAAACACCATATATTTT. It translates to CASSKVGGSGNTIYF.

This clone was seen just once. The J gene is TRBJ1-2, the V gene TRBV7-8; D uncertain. The CDR3 runs to 13 residues. Germline V gene data show CDR1 as SGHVS and CDR2 as FQNEAQ. V lost 3 bases to trimming and J lost 2 bases, with 7 bases between them. Here the CDR3 reads CASSFTENYGYTF. The CDR3 DNA follows: TGTGCCAGCAGCTTTACCGAGAACTATGGCTACACCTTC.

The genes are TRBV30 and TRBJ1-4; D is unclear. CDR1 and CDR2 from the germline V gene are GTSNPN and SVGIG (reference sequence). The CDR3 covers 14 residues. The V end lost 3 bases, the J end lost 0 bases, and 8 bases lay between the germline ends. Written as DNA, the CDR3 is TGTGCCTGGAGCGAGACATCAACTAATGAAAAACTGTTTTTT. It yields the protein CAWSETSTNEKLFF.

The chain is built from TRBV7-2 and TRBJ1-6; 7 bases map to TRBD1. Per the germline V gene, CDR1 is SGHTA and CDR2 is FQGNSA. The CDR3 extends over 15 amino acids. The V and J ends lost 2 bases and 5 bases, in that order; junction bases with no gene match: 3. The CDR3 here is CASSLSGQNNSPLHF. DNA of the CDR3: TGTGCCAGCAGCTTATCGGGACAGAATAATTCACCCCTCCACTTT. Combining the CDR3 with reference TRBV7-2 and TRBJ1-6 gives the whole variable domain GAGVSQSPSNKVTEKGKDVELRCDPISGHTALYWYRQSLGQGLEFLIYFQGNSAPDKSGLPSDRFSAERTGGSVSTLTIQRTQQEDSAVYLCASSLSGQNNSPLHFGNGTRLTVT.

The V and J genes are TRBV27 and TRBJ1-6, with D hard to call. V lost 4 bases to trimming and J lost 7 bases, with 14 bases between them. This CDR3 is built from 15 residues. The V gene's germline CDR1 is MNHEY and CDR2 SMNVEV (reference sequence). CDR3 nucleotides: TGTGCCAGCAGTTCAGACCCTCTCGGGAATTCACCCCTCCACTTT. This sequence encodes CASSSDPLGNSPLHF.

The rearrangement links TRBV19 to TRBJ1-1, with 8 nucleotides matching TRBD1. This CDR3 is built from 15 residues. Germline V gene data show CDR1 as LNHDA and CDR2 as SQIVND (reference sequence). J was trimmed by 1 base and V by 2 bases; bases with no gene match: 3. Here the CDR3 reads CASSINRGKNTEAFF. The CDR3 DNA reads as TGTGCCAGTAGTATAAACAGGGGGAAGAACACTGAAGCTTTCTTT.

V is TRBV27 and J is TRBJ2-7; D may be TRBD2 (5 bases). Germline-derived CDR1 and CDR2 are MNHEY and SMNVEV (reference sequence). This CDR3 region has 16 residues. V dropped 6 bases and J dropped 6 bases, with 24 bases sitting between them. This CDR3 reads CASSPRPDGRAFEQYF. The CDR3 DNA reads TGTGCCAGCAGCCCCCGACCGGACGGGCGGGCCTTCGAGCAGTACTTC.

The chain is built from TRBV9 and TRBJ2-3; TRBD1 matches at 12 bases. V was pared by 4 bases and J by 4 bases, with 7 bases of the junction left unmatched. Germline V gene sequence: CDR1 SGDLS, CDR2 YYNGEE. CDR3 length: 16 residues. CDR3 region: CASSLGDRGRPDTQYF. The DNA of the CDR3 is TGTGCCAGCAGCCTCGGGGACAGGGGGCGCCCAGATACGCAGTATTTT.